These 4 T cell receptor beta chains originate from one sample sequenced in a study of cytomegalovirus exposure and HLA in healthy donors. The PCR was carried out with 60 Vbeta primers and 13 Jbeta primers. Clones were sequenced by immunoSEQ multiplex PCR, and TCRdb holds only the in-frame ones, with some missing. The sample shows about 140,000 clones, over 75% of them seen only once. Sequencing input: PBMCs. All receptors come from a man in his forties in good health and CMV-seronegative.

The gene calls are TRBV27 and TRBJ2-5; perhaps TRBD1 as D (5 bases). V was trimmed by 1 base and J by 1 base, leaving 7 bases between them. The CDR3 totals 14 residues. From germline, CDR1 is MNHEY and CDR2 SMNVEV (reference sequence). CDR3 coding DNA: TGTGCCAGCAGTTTATGGGGCAGCCAAGAGACCCAGTACTTC. Translating it yields CASSLWGSQETQYF.

The chain couples TRBV19 to TRBJ2-5; 12 nucleotides agree with TRBD1. V lost 5 bases and J lost 5; bases outside the gene matches: 9. Germline CDR1 reads LNHDA; CDR2 reads SQIVND (reference sequence). The CDR3 is made up of 16 amino acids. The CDR3 region has the DNA TGTGCCAGTAGTGCCCCTATGGGACAGGGGGCCGAGACCCAGTACTTC. It specifies CASSAPMGQGAETQYF.

The V gene is TRBV7-6, the J gene TRBJ2-5; 11 bases fit TRBD2. The germline gives CDR1 SGHVS, CDR2 FNYEAQ. V lost 4 bases, J lost 4 bases, and 20 bases stayed unmatched. There are 20 residues in the CDR3. The CDR3: CASSSPSKGSGRAWGETQYF. The CDR3, as DNA: TGTGCCAGCAGCTCCCCTTCTAAGGGTAGCGGGAGGGCCTGGGGAGAGACCCAGTACTTC.

The V gene is TRBV30, the J gene TRBJ1-5; 7 nucleotides line up with TRBD1. V trimming: 0 bases; J trimming: 4 bases; junction bases outside the gene matches: 6. The germline CDR1 and CDR2 sequences are GTSNPN and SVGIG (reference sequence). The CDR3 has 15 amino acids. The CDR3 coding sequence is TGTGCCTGGAGTGTAGGGGACAGTAAGAATCAGCCCCAGCATTTT. It is translated as CAWSVGDSKNQPQHF.